What follows describes a single TCR beta chain. Individual cDNA molecules were tagged with unique molecular identifiers, the study reported. One entry per CDR3 protein results from TCRdb running MiXCR on the 5' RACE reads. The table lists about 20,000 distinct CDR3 sequences, 4% to 5.5% of them singletons. The CDR3 is made up of 15 amino acids. With V trimmed by 5 bases and J by 9 bases, 7 bases remained unmatched. Germline loops: CDR1 MNHEY, CDR2 SVGEGT. This specimen belongs to a study of early T cells in non-severe SARS-CoV-2 infection. V and J are TRBV6-2 or TRBV6-3 and TRBJ2-1; 13 bases are shared with TRBD2. This TCR came from an adult who was a healthcare worker with PCR-confirmed SARS-CoV-2 infection or an uninfected control (not recorded which). Sequencing used whole blood. The CDR3 loop is CASSQLAGGPGEQFF. In DNA form, the CDR3 reads TGTGCCAGCAGTCAACTAGCGGGGGGGCCGGGTGAGCAGTTCTTC.